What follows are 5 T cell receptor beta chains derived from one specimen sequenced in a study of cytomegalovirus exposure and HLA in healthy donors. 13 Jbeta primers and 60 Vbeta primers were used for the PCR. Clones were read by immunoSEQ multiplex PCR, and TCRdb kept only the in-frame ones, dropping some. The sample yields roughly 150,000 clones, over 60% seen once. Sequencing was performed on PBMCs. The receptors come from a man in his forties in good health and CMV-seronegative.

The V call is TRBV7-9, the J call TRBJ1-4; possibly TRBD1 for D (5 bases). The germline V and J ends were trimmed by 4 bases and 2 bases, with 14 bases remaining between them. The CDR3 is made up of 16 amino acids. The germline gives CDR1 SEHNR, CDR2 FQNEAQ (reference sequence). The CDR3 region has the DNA TGTGCCAGCAGCTCCGGCACGGGGGACACTAATGAAAAACTGTTTTTT. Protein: CASSSGTGDTNEKLFF.

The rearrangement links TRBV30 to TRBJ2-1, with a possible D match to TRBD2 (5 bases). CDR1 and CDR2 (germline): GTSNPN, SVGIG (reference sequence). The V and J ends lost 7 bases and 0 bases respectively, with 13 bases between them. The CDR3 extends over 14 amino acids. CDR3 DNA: TGTGCCTTGACCCCGGGAAACTCCTACAATGAGCAGTTCTTC. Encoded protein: CALTPGNSYNEQFF.

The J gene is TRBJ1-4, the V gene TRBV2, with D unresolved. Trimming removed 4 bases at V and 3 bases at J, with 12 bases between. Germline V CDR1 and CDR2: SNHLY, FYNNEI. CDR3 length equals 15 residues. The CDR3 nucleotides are TGTGCCAGCAGTGTCACATCTCGGGCTAATGAAAAACTGTTTTTT. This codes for CASSVTSRANEKLFF.

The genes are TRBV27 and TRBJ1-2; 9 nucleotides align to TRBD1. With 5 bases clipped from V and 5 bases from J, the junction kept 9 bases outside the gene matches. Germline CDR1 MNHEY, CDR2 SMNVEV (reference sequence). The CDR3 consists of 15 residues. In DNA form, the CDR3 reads TGTGCCAGCAGTATCCGACAGGGGGAGTGGTATGGCTACACCTTC. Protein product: CASSIRQGEWYGYTF.

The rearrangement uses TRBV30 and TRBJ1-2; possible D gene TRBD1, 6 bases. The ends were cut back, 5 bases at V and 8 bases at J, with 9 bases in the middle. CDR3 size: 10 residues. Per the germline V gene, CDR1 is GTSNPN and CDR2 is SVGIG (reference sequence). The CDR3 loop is CAWSRGGYTF. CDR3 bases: TGTGCCTGGTCCAGGGGAGGCTACACCTTC.